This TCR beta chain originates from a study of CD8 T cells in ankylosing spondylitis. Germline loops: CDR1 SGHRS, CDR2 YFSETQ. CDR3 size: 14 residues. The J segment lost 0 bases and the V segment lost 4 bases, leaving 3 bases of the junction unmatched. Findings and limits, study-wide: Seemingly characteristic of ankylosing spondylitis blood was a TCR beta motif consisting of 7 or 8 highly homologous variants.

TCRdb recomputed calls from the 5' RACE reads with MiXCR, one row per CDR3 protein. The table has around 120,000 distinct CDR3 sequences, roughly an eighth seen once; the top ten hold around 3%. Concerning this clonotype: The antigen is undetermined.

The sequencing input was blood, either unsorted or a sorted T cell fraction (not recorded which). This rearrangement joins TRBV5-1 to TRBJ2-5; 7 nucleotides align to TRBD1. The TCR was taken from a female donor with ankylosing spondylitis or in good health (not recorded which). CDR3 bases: TGCGCCAGCAGCATGGGACAGAACCAAGAGACCCAGTACTTC. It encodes CASSMGQNQETQYF.